This T cell receptor (beta chain) came from a study of Tregs in tolerant kidney transplant recipients. Profiled with immunoSEQ multiplex PCR; TCRdb holds only in-frame clones, not every one. The profile shows fewer than 70,000 clones, over 70% of them singletons. Losses at the gene ends were 5 bases for V and 6 bases for J; bases not matched to a gene: 6. The germline CDR1 and CDR2 sequences are LNHDA and SQIVND (reference sequence). This CDR3 region has 16 residues. V is TRBV19 and J is TRBJ1-6, with 11 bases that match TRBD1. Sequenced sample: CD4+ T cells from blood. The receptor's source is a human donor in good health. This CDR3 reads CASSPRDRGGNSPLHF. CDR3 nucleotide sequence: TGTGCCAGTAGTCCCCGGGACAGGGGGGGTAATTCACCCCTCCACTTT.